This TCR beta chain came from a study of T cell responses to AZD1222 COVID-19 vaccine. Germline V lookup: CDR1 SGDLS, CDR2 YYNGEE. CDR3 size: 16 residues. Germline trimming cut 4 bases from V and 0 bases from J; bases unmatched to any gene: 5. Study-wide results and caveats: Repertoire sampling occurred only after the peak T cell response.

A remark on this clone: The antigen remains undetermined.

Assay used: immunoSEQ multiplex PCR; TCRdb lists only in-frame clones, some missing. The table records about 120,000 clones, approximately 92% of them present only once. V usage is TRBV9 and J usage is TRBJ1-3; 9 nucleotides match TRBD1. This clonotype was sampled from an adult who received the MenACWY meningococcal vaccine as a control. Sequencing used peripheral blood, obtained 28 days after the second dose of the MenACWY control vaccine. The CDR3 nucleotides read TGTGCCAGCAGCAGAGACAGGGGGACCTCTGGAAACACCATATATTTT. Translating it yields CASSRDRGTSGNTIYF. The complete variable domain, with remaining parts taken from reference TRBV9 and TRBJ1-3, reads DSGVTQTPKHLITATGQRVTLRCSPRSGDLSVYWYQQSLDQGLQFLIQYYNGEERAKGNILERFSAQQFPDLHSELNLSSLELGDSALYFCASSRDRGTSGNTIYFGEGSWLTVV.